In its sample, the clone carrying this TCR beta chain was seen many times. This sample was taken from a study of neurological immune-mediated disorders. The cDNA came from 5'RACE with 10-nucleotide random UMIs. TCRdb itself ran the 5' RACE reads through MiXCR, one entry per CDR3 protein. This sample has about 21,000 distinct CDR3 sequences; around 6.2% occur once, and the top ten carry about 48%. The V end was cut by 3 bases, the J end by 5 bases, with 20 bases between. The CDR3 sequence is 16 residues long. Germline-derived CDR1 and CDR2 are SGHRS and YFSETQ. The sequencing input was CD8+ T cells from blood. The chain recombines TRBV5-1 with TRBJ1-1, with D tentatively TRBD1 (5 bases). The receptor was derived from a man aged 18 to 35 in good health. DNA for the CDR3: TGCGCCAGCAGCTCGAACCGGGACCCTCATGGGACTGAAGCTTTCTTT. It translates to CASSSNRDPHGTEAFF.